This T cell receptor beta chain stems from a study of T cells after posttransplantation cyclophosphamide. This related bone marrow graft donor gave peripheral blood on the day of marrow donation. Study-wide results and limits: Skin or GI-infiltrating T cells shared few TRB sequences with blood. TRB clonality was highly associated with recipient CMV seropositivity and reactivation. Donor-recipient repertoire similarity was low at 1-2 months, rising over year one.

TCRdb's copy holds only in-frame clones and misses some; the assay was immunoSEQ multiplex PCR. The data show around 44,000 clones, with none appearing a single time. The table lists this clone with many counts. The target antigen is unknown. Germline assignment: CDR1 MNHEY and CDR2 SVGAGI. The CDR3 sequence is 15 residues long. V was pared by 6 bases and J by 0 bases, with 14 bases between. This receptor was taken from a man aged 35 to 55 in good health, CMV-negative, and a related stem cell transplant donor. The specimen was PBMCs. The V call is TRBV6-5, the J call TRBJ1-2, with D perhaps TRBD1 (5 bases). CDR3 loop: CASRGMTESNYGYTF. The DNA for the CDR3 is TGTGCCAGCAGAGGAATGACAGAATCTAACTATGGCTACACCTTC.